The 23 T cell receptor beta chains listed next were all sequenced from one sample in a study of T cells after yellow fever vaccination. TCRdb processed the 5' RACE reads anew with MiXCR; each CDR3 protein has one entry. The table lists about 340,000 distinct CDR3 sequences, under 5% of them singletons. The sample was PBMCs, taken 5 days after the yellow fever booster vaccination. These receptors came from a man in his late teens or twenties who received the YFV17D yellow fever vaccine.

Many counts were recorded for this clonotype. Written as DNA, the CDR3 is TGCGCCAGCGGGGGACAGAACACCGGGGAGCTGTTTTTT. Protein: CASGGQNTGELFF. The chain combines TRBV4-1 with TRBJ2-2; D perhaps matches TRBD1 (6 bases). Trimming shortened V by 8 bases and J by 1 base, and 8 bases separated the two germline ends. CDR3 length: 13 residues. Looked up from germline, CDR1 is MGHRA and CDR2 is YSYEKL.

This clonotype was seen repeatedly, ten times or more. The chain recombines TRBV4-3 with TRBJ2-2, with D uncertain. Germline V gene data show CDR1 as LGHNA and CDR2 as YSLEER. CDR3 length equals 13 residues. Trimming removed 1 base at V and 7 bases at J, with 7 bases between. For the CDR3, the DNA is TGCGCCAGCAGCCAAGTTTTAAGCGGGGAGCTGTTTTTT. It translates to CASSQVLSGELFF.

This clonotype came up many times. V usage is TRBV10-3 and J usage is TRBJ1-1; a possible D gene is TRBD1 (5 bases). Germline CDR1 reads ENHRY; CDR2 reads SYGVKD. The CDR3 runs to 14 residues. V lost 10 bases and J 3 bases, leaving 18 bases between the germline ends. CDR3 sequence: CATDASGLDTEAFF. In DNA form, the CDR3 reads TGTGCCACAGATGCGTCGGGGCTAGACACTGAAGCTTTCTTT.

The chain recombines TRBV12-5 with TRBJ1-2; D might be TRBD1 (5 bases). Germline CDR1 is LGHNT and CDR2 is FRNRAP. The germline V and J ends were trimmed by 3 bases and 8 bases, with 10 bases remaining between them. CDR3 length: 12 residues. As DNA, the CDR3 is TGTGCTAGTGGTTTTTCAGGGTACGGCTACACCTTC. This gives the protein CASGFSGYGYTF.

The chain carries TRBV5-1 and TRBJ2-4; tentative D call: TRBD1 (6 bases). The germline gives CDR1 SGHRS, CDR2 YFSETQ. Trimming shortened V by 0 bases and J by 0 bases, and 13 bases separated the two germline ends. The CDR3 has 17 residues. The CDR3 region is CASSLEDQGRAKNIQYF. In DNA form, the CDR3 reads TGCGCCAGCAGCTTGGAGGATCAGGGGAGAGCCAAAAACATTCAGTACTTC.

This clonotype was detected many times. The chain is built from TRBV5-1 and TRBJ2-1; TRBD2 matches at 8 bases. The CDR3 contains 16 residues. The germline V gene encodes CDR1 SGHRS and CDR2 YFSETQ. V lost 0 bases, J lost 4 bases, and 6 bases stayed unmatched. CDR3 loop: CASSLALSGGYNEQFF. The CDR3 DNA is TGCGCCAGCAGCTTGGCCCTGAGCGGGGGATACAATGAGCAGTTCTTC.

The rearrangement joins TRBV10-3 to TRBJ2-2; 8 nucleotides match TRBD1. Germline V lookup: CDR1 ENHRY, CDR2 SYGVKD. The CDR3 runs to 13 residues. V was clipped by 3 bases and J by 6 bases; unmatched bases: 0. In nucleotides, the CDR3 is TGTGCCATCAGTGAACAGGGGGCCGGGGAGCTGTTTTTT. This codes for CAISEQGAGELFF.

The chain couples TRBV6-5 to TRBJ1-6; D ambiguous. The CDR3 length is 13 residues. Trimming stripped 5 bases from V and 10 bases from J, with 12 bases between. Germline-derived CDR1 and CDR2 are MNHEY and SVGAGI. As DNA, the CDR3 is TGTGCCAGCAGTGCGGGCAGCAGCTCACCCCTCCACTTT. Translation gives CASSAGSSSPLHF.

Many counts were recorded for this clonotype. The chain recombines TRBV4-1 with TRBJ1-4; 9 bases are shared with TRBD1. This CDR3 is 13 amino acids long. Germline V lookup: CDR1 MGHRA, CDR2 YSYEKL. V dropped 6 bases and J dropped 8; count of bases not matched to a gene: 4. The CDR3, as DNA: TGCGCCAGCAGAGGACAGGGGCGAGAAAAACTGTTTTTT. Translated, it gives CASRGQGREKLFF.

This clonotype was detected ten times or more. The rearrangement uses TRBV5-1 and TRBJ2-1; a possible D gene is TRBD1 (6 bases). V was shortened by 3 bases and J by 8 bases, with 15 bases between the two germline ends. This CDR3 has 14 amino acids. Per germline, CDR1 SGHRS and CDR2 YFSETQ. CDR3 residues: CASSSPGHRYEQFF. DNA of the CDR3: TGCGCCAGCAGCTCTCCGGGACATAGATATGAGCAGTTCTTC.

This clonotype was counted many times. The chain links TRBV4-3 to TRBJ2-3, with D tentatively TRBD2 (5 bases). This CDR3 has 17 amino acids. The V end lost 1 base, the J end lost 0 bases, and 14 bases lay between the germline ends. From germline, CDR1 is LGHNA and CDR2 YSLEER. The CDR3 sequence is CASSQGPEVSSTDTQYF. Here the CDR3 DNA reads TGCGCCAGCAGCCAAGGCCCGGAGGTTTCTAGCACAGATACGCAGTATTTT.

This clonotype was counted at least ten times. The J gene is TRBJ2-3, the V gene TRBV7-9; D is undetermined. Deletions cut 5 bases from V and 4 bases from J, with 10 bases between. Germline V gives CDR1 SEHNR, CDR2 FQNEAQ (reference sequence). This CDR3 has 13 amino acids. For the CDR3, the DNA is TGTGCCAGCAGCGGCGAGCCTGCAGATACGCAGTATTTT. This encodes CASSGEPADTQYF.

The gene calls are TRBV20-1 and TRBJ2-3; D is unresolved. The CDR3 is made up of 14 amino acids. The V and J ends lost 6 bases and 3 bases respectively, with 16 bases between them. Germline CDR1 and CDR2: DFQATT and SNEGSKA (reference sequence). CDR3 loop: CSATQPGRTDTQYF. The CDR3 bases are TGCAGTGCAACCCAGCCCGGGCGGACAGATACGCAGTATTTT.

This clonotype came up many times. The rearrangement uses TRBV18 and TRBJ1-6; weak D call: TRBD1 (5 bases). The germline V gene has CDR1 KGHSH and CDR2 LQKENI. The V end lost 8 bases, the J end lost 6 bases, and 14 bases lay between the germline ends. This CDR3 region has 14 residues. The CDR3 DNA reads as TGTGCCAGCAGTCCCCAGGGAGTTAATTCACCCCTCCACTTT. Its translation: CASSPQGVNSPLHF. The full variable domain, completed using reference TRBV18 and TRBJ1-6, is NAGVMQNPRHLVRRRGQEARLRCSPMKGHSHVYWYRQLPEEGLKFMVYLQKENIIDESGMPKERFSAEFPKEGPSILRIQQVVRGDSAAYFCASSPQGVNSPLHFGNGTRLTVT.

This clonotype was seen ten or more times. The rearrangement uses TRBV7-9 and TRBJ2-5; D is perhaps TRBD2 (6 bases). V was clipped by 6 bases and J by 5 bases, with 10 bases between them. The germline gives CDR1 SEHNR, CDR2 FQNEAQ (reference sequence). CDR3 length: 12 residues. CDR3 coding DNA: TGTGCCAGCAGGCCTGCGGGGGAGACCCAGTACTTC. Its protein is CASRPAGETQYF.

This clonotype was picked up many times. CDR3: CASSTPPLNSYLAKNIQYF. The CDR3 nucleotides are TGTGCCAGTAGTACACCACCGCTCAACAGCTACCTAGCCAAAAACATTCAGTACTTC. The gene calls are TRBV19 and TRBJ2-4; D is unresolved. The CDR3 contains 19 residues. Germline CDR1 is LNHDA and CDR2 is SQIVND (reference sequence). V was clipped by 4 bases and J by 0 bases, with 22 bases between them.

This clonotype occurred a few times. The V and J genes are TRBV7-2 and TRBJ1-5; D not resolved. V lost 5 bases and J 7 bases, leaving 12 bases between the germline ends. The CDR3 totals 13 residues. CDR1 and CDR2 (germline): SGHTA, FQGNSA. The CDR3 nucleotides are TGTGCCAGCAGCCCAGCTGGGAAACAGCCCCAGCATTTT. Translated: CASSPAGKQPQHF.

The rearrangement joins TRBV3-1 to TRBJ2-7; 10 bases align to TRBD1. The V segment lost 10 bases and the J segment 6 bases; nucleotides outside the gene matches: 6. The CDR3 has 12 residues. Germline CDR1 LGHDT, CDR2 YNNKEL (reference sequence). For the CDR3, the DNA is TGTGCCACCTTGACAGGGGGCGGCGAGCAGTACTTC. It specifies CATLTGGGEQYF.

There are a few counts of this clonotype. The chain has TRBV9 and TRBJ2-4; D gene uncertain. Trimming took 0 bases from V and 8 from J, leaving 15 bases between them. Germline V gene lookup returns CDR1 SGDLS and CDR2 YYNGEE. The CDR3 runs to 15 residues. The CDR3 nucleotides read TGTGCCAGCAGCGTAGGGACCACGGTCATGGACATTCAGTACTTC. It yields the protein CASSVGTTVMDIQYF.

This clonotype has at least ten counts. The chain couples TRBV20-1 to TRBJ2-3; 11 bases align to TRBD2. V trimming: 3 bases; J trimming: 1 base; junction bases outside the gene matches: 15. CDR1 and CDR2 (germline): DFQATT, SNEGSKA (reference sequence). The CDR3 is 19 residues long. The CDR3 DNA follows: TGCAGTGCTAGTCTCGGTTTAGCGGGGGGGTCCTCGGGCACAGATACGCAGTATTTT. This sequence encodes CSASLGLAGGSSGTDTQYF.

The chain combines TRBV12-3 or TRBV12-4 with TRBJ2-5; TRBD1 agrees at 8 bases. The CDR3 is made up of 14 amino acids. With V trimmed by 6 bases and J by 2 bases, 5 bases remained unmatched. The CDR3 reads CASSRDRRQETQYF. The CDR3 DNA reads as TGTGCCAGCAGCAGGGACAGGAGACAAGAGACCCAGTACTTC.

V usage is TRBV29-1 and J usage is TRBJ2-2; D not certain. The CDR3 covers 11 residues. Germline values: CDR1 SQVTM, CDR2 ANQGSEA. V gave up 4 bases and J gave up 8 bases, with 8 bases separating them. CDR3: CSVGVQGELFF. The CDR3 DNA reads TGCAGCGTTGGGGTCCAGGGGGAGCTGTTTTTT.

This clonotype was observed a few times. The CDR3 loop reads CASSQTGGASPLHF. The CDR3 DNA follows: TGTGCCAGCAGCCAAACAGGGGGCGCTTCACCCCTCCACTTT. The chain uses TRBV4-2 and TRBJ1-6, with TRBD1 matching 9 bases. The V segment lost 2 bases and the J segment 9 bases; nucleotides outside the gene matches: 2. CDR3 length: 14 residues. Germline CDR1 reads LGHNA; CDR2 reads YNFKEQ.